This T cell receptor (beta chain) is from a study of cytomegalovirus exposure and HLA in healthy donors. Study overall: The Caucasian-associated ancestry cluster held over 65% of roughly 370 genotyped donors. Study results and caveats: Three chains linked to CMV were shown in vitro to be specific for CMV antigens.

Donors had nominal health at sampling but likely had unrecorded immune exposures. 13 Jbeta primers and 60 Vbeta primers were used for the PCR. The data were produced by immunoSEQ multiplex PCR, yet TCRdb's version contains in-frame clones alone and is incomplete. The table includes 100,000 or so clones, about four fifths detected once. Notes on this clone: Its antigen is undetermined.

The CDR3 sequence is 15 residues long. The germline V gene encodes CDR1 KGHSH and CDR2 LQKENI. After removal of 4 bases from V and 0 bases from J, the junction contained 6 bases not matched to a gene. The TCR was taken from a man aged 30-40 years in good health and CMV-seropositive. Input material: PBMCs. This sequence joins TRBV18 and TRBJ2-7; 7 bases are shared with TRBD1. The DNA for the CDR3 is TGTGCCAGCTCACGCGCGACAGGGAGCTCCTACGAGCAGTACTTC. Translated, it gives CASSRATGSSYEQYF.